This T cell receptor beta chain appears in the sequencing data of a study of regulatory dendritic cells for organ transplantation. Per germline, CDR1 LNHDA and CDR2 SQIVND (reference sequence). This CDR3 has 14 amino acids. J was trimmed by 2 bases and V by 4 bases; bases with no gene match: 5. As concerns this clone: Its antigen is currently unknown.

Allogeneic regulatory or mature dendritic cells were co-cultured for roughly five days with CFSE-labeled sorted T cells at 1:10. Clones were read by immunoSEQ multiplex PCR, and TCRdb kept only the in-frame ones, dropping some. Among 9,500 to 15,000 clones, around two thirds were seen once, and the ten largest hold about 0.63%. General study results and limits: Mature dendritic cells appeared to drive more memory CD8+ clonal expansion than regulatory ones. Of resting T cell subsets, memory CD8+ had the most alloreactive clonotypes.

The receptor comes from a human donor in good health. This sequence joins TRBV19 and TRBJ2-7; TRBD1 matches at 7 bases. The sample consisted of naive CD4+ T cells from blood cultured with regulatory dendritic cells. Stated subset: CD45RA+ naive T cells. The CDR3 here is CASSSGDSTYEQYF. DNA of the CDR3: TGTGCCAGTAGTAGTGGGGACAGTACCTACGAGCAGTACTTC.